Shown below are 15 T cell receptor beta chains from a single sample sequenced in a study of cytomegalovirus exposure and HLA in healthy donors. PCR employed 60 Vbeta and 13 Jbeta primers. TCRdb keeps only in-frame clones here, not all; method: immunoSEQ multiplex PCR. The data hold under 150,000 clones, with 70% to 85% observed a single time. Material for sequencing was PBMCs. These receptors came from a woman aged 18-30 years in good health and CMV-seronegative.

The chain carries TRBV7-8 and TRBJ2-5; perhaps TRBD2 as D (5 bases). The V and J ends lost 5 bases and 3 bases respectively, with 10 bases between them. CDR1 is SGHVS and CDR2 is FQNEAQ in the germline V gene. This CDR3 contains 13 residues. The CDR3 DNA reads as TGTGCCAGCAGCCTTCCGAGGGAAGAGACCCAGTACTTC. Its translation is CASSLPREETQYF. The complete variable domain, with remaining parts taken from reference TRBV7-8 and TRBJ2-5, reads GAGVSQSPRYKVAKRGQDVALRCDPISGHVSLFWYQQALGQGPEFLTYFQNEAQLDKSGLPSDRFFAERPEGSVSTLKIQRTQQEDSAVYLCASSLPREETQYFGPGTRLLVL.

This chain uses TRBV6-6 with TRBJ2-1, with TRBD1 matching 7 bases. The trim removed 9 bases at V and 1 base at J, leaving 12 bases unmatched. The CDR3 spans 16 residues. CDR1 is MNHNY, CDR2 SVGAGI, per germline (reference sequence). The CDR3 DNA reads as TGTGCCAGTCTTCCCGTTACGGGACAGTCCTACAATGAGCAGTTCTTC. It encodes CASLPVTGQSYNEQFF.

Points on this clone: Additional DNA sequences in this sample encode the identical CDR3. The genes are TRBV27 and TRBJ2-3; 7 nucleotides match TRBD1. The V gene end was trimmed by 2 bases and the J gene end by 1 base; junction bases not matched to a gene: 0. The CDR3 consists of 14 residues. Germline V lookup: CDR1 MNHEY, CDR2 SMNVEV (reference sequence). The chain's CDR3 is CASSLGQGTDTQYF. The CDR3 bases are TGTGCCAGCAGTTTAGGACAGGGCACAGATACGCAGTATTTT.

The chain combines TRBV4-3 with TRBJ1-2, with unresolved D. The CDR3 has 15 residues. Trimming stripped 0 bases from V and 3 bases from J, with 11 bases between. The germline CDR1 and CDR2 sequences are LGHNA and YSLEER. In DNA form, the CDR3 reads TGCGCCAGCAGCCAAGAGGTAGACGGAGACTATGGCTACACCTTC. It yields the protein CASSQEVDGDYGYTF.

This clone was seen only a few times. The chain combines TRBV28 with TRBJ1-5; unclear D gene. Germline CDR1 reads MDHEN; CDR2 reads SYDVKM. This CDR3 is built from 13 residues. With 6 bases removed from V and 3 bases from J, the gap between germline ends came to 9 bases. CDR3 sequence (DNA): TGTGCCAGCAGCTTCCAGATCAATCAGCCCCAGCATTTT. It yields the protein CASSFQINQPQHF.

The chain carries TRBV27 and TRBJ2-1, with 11 bases matching TRBD2. The CDR3 has 15 amino acids. Losses at the gene ends were 4 bases for V and 8 bases for J; bases not matched to a gene: 7. Germline V CDR1 and CDR2: MNHEY, SMNVEV (reference sequence). CDR3 sequence reads: CASSSLAGGGYEQFF. CDR3 sequence (DNA): TGTGCCAGCAGTTCTCTAGCGGGAGGTGGCTATGAGCAGTTCTTC.

This chain uses TRBV4-3 with TRBJ2-5; possibly TRBD2 for D (6 bases). V lost 1 base, J lost 5 bases, and 14 bases lay in between. Germline lookup yields CDR1 LGHNA and CDR2 YSLEER. The CDR3 length is 15 residues. The DNA of the CDR3 is TGCGCCAGCAGCCAAGGACGGGTTGGGGGGGAGACCCAGTACTTC. It is translated as CASSQGRVGGETQYF.

This chain uses TRBV4-1 with TRBJ2-1, with a tentative D call TRBD1 (6 bases). V was cut by 0 bases and J by 1 base, with 10 bases left in between. From germline, CDR1 is MGHRA and CDR2 YSYEKL. This CDR3 has 16 residues. The DNA of the CDR3 is TGCGCCAGCAGCCAAGATCCGAGGGGGTCCTACAATGAGCAGTTCTTC. Translating gives CASSQDPRGSYNEQFF.

The J gene is TRBJ1-2, the V gene TRBV30; D is unresolved. CDR1 and CDR2 from the germline V gene are GTSNPN and SVGIG (reference sequence). This CDR3 has 14 amino acids. V gave up 4 bases and J gave up 0 bases, with 12 bases separating them. The CDR3 reads CAWTTKFANYGYTF. The DNA of the CDR3 is TGTGCCTGGACCACTAAGTTCGCTAACTATGGCTACACCTTC. Full variable domain (rest looked up from reference TRBV30 and TRBJ1-2): SQTIHQWPATLVQPVGSPLSLECTVEGTSNPNLYWYRQAAGRGLQLLFYSVGIGQISSEVPQNLSASRPQDRQFILSSKKLLLSDSGFYLCAWTTKFANYGYTFGSGTRLTVV.

The chain joins TRBV4-1 to TRBJ2-7; maybe TRBD1 (6 bases). Trimming took 9 bases from V and 3 from J, leaving 15 bases between them. The CDR3 extends over 13 amino acids. Germline assignment: CDR1 MGHRA and CDR2 YSYEKL. CDR3 bases: TGCGCCAGTGGGCTACAGGGCGGCTACGAGCAGTACTTC. This codes for CASGLQGGYEQYF.

The genes are TRBV29-1 and TRBJ1-1; no reliable D call. V was clipped by 4 bases and J by 4 bases, with 10 bases between them. This CDR3 contains 12 residues. CDR1 is SQVTM and CDR2 is ANQGSEA in the germline V gene. In DNA form, the CDR3 reads TGCAGCGTTGGGAGGGAGTCCACTGAAGCTTTCTTT. This codes for CSVGRESTEAFF.

This clone showed up just a few times. The gene calls are TRBV14 and TRBJ1-2; D may be TRBD1 (5 bases). V dropped 0 bases and J dropped 2 bases, with 7 bases sitting between them. The CDR3 loop spans 14 amino acids. Per the germline V gene, CDR1 is SGHDN and CDR2 is FVKESK. CDR3 amino acids: CASSQDRGNYGYTF. The CDR3 DNA reads as TGTGCCAGCAGCCAAGACCGGGGGAACTATGGCTACACCTTC.

This clone was observed once. The J gene is TRBJ2-3, the V gene TRBV19; D perhaps matches TRBD2 (5 bases). The germline V gene encodes CDR1 LNHDA and CDR2 SQIVND (reference sequence). Trimming pared 1 base from V and 0 bases from J, leaving 8 bases between. The CDR3 is 15 residues long. CDR3 DNA: TGTGCCAGTAGTATAGTAGCGCCTAGCACAGATACGCAGTATTTT. Translation: CASSIVAPSTDTQYF.

The chain employs TRBV6-5 and TRBJ2-1, with D maybe TRBD2 (7 bases). This CDR3 is built from 16 residues. V was clipped by 2 bases and J by 3 bases, with 14 bases between them. The V gene's germline CDR1 is MNHEY and CDR2 SVGAGI. CDR3 protein: CASSYVAGANYNEQFF. DNA for the CDR3: TGTGCCAGCAGTTACGTGGCGGGGGCCAACTACAATGAGCAGTTCTTC.

V and J are TRBV12-5 and TRBJ2-1; 7 bases agree with TRBD2. This CDR3 contains 16 residues. V lost 1 base and J lost 0; bases outside the gene matches: 3. CDR1 is LGHNT and CDR2 is FRNRAP in the germline V gene. Written as DNA, the CDR3 is TGTGCTAGTGGTTTGGAACTAGCGCCCTCCTACAATGAGCAGTTCTTC. This translates into CASGLELAPSYNEQFF.